The rows below give T cell receptor beta chains drawn from one sample of a study of siplizumab effects on memory and regulatory T cells. Clones were read by immunoSEQ multiplex PCR, and TCRdb kept only the in-frame ones, dropping some. The data contain roughly 100,000 clones, roughly 93% of them singletons. Specimen: CD8+ T cells sorted from blood. The source is a human donor in good health. Each CDR3 is given with its conserved first and last residue. The order of the fields is V gene, clone size, J gene, D gene, CDR3 protein, CDR3 DNA. The D gene is left open where the match is weak. Not all rows give a size; the values are once, few, many and, for expanded clones, a class.

TRBV6-6	-	TRBJ2-5	TRBD2	CASSYSVAGEWETQYF	TGTGCCAGCAGTTACTCAGTAGCGGGAGAATGGGAGACCCAGTACTTC
TRBV7-2	-	TRBJ2-3	-	CASTSAEGGSTDTQYF	TGTGCCAGCACTTCCGCAGAGGGCGGGAGCACAGATACGCAGTATTTT
TRBV30	-	TRBJ1-1	-	CAWSYGRLNTEAFF	TGTGCCTGGAGTTATGGGAGACTGAACACTGAAGCTTTCTTT
TRBV10-1	-	TRBJ1-1	-	CASSEGQLNTEAFF	TGCGCCAGCAGTGAGGGACAACTGAACACTGAAGCTTTCTTT
TRBV6-5	-	TRBJ1-1	TRBD1	CASSPTGGTSAEAFF	TGTGCCAGCAGTCCAACAGGGGGCACGTCCGCTGAAGCTTTCTTT
TRBV7-6	once	TRBJ2-3	-	CASSLQAERTDTQYF	TGTGCCAGCAGCTTACAAGCCGAGCGCACAGATACGCAGTATTTT
TRBV7-8	-	TRBJ1-1	-	CASTTQLTGEAFF	TGTGCCAGCACCACTCAGCTGACAGGAGAAGCTTTCTTT
TRBV4-3	-	TRBJ2-7	-	CASSQAGDYEQYF	TGCGCCAGCAGCCAAGCAGGAGACTACGAGCAGTACTTC
TRBV6-5	-	TRBJ1-2	-	CASNQEQGSLYGYTF	TGTGCCAGCAACCAAGAACAGGGCTCCCTCTATGGCTACACCTTC
TRBV30	-	TRBJ2-3	TRBD2	CAWSLERGSDTQYF	TGTGCCTGGAGTTTGGAGCGGGGCTCAGATACGCAGTATTTT
TRBV11-1	-	TRBJ2-1	-	CASSFGQGFGEQFF	TGTGCCAGCAGCTTTGGGCAGGGTTTTGGTGAGCAGTTCTTC
TRBV13	-	TRBJ2-1	TRBD1	CASSWPGQGVREQFF	TGTGCCAGCAGCTGGCCGGGACAGGGAGTACGGGAGCAGTTCTTC
TRBV19	-	TRBJ2-3	-	CASSIEKRADTQYF	TGTGCCAGTAGTATAGAGAAGAGGGCAGATACGCAGTATTTT
TRBV4-1	few	TRBJ1-6	-	CASSQGQGYYSPLHF	TGCGCCAGCAGCCAAGGGCAGGGATACTATTCACCCCTCCACTTT
TRBV13	-	TRBJ1-4	-	CASSLVPNEKLFF	TGTGCCAGCAGCTTAGTCCCAAATGAAAAACTGTTTTTT
TRBV6-5	-	TRBJ2-3	-	CASGGSRTDTQYF	TGTGCCAGCGGGGGATCTCGCACAGATACGCAGTATTTT
TRBV5-5	-	TRBJ1-1	-	CASRSGEYTEAFF	TGTGCCAGCAGGAGCGGGGAGTACACTGAAGCTTTCTTT
TRBV4-1	-	TRBJ2-7	TRBD1	CASRDPEDRGTYEQYF	TGCGCCAGCAGAGACCCCGAGGACAGGGGGACCTACGAGCAGTACTTC
TRBV5-6	-	TRBJ2-7	TRBD1	CASSYSGTGTYEQYF	TGTGCCAGCAGCTATTCCGGGACAGGGACCTACGAGCAGTACTTC
TRBV20-1	-	TRBJ2-7	-	CSARDKEQYF	TGCAGTGCTAGAGATAAAGAGCAGTACTTC
TRBV7-9	-	TRBJ1-3	-	CASRVTGNTIYF	TGTGCCAGCAGAGTCACAGGAAACACCATATATTTT
TRBV7-9	-	TRBJ2-2	TRBD2	CASTGGVSGGPIGAGELFF	TGTGCCAGCACGGGTGGGGTATCGGGAGGTCCGATCGGGGCCGGGGAGCTGTTTTTT
TRBV2	-	TRBJ2-5	-	CASSGRGSQETQYF	TGTGCCAGCAGTGGCCGGGGGTCACAAGAGACCCAGTACTTC
TRBV4-1	once	TRBJ2-7	TRBD1	CASSQVQTTGDRSSYEQYF	TGCGCCAGCAGCCAAGTCCAGACGACAGGGGATAGGAGCTCCTACGAGCAGTACTTC
TRBV27	-	TRBJ2-3	TRBD2	CASSHWTSGSLTDTQYF	TGTGCCAGCAGTCACTGGACTAGCGGGAGTCTTACAGATACGCAGTATTTT
TRBV5-1	-	TRBJ2-7	TRBD2	CASSLVTSRPTDEQYF	TGCGCCAGCAGCTTGGTGACTAGCCGACCGACCGACGAGCAGTACTTC
TRBV27	-	TRBJ1-2	TRBD1	CASSSMGQGTYGYTF	TGTGCCAGCAGTTCCATGGGACAGGGAACCTATGGCTACACCTTC
TRBV7-9	-	TRBJ2-7	TRBD1	CASTEDRGIYYEQYF	TGTGCCAGCACCGAAGACAGGGGGATCTACTACGAGCAGTACTTC
TRBV7-9	-	TRBJ1-2	TRBD1	CASSPNNRGPNYGYTF	TGTGCCAGCAGCCCAAACAACAGGGGGCCCAACTATGGCTACACCTTC
TRBV10-3	-	TRBJ2-3	-	CAISEGTGPGDTQYF	TGTGCCATCAGTGAGGGCACGGGACCGGGGGATACGCAGTATTTT
TRBV25-1	-	TRBJ2-7	TRBD1	CASSDRDRVLDEQYF	TGTGCCAGCAGTGACCGGGACAGGGTACTCGACGAGCAGTACTTC
TRBV5-6	-	TRBJ2-1	-	CASSLANNEQFF	TGTGCCAGCAGCTTGGCTAACAATGAGCAGTTCTTC
TRBV2	-	TRBJ2-7	TRBD2	CASRGSGTTSQSITYEQYF	TGTGCCAGCAGGGGGAGCGGGACTACATCGCAGTCGATAACCTACGAGCAGTACTTC
TRBV21-1	-	TRBJ2-5	-	CASTPRRGPGETQYF	TGTGCCAGCACCCCTAGGAGGGGGCCTGGGGAGACCCAGTACTTC
TRBV4-2	-	TRBJ1-5	-	CASSQDPGGATPQHF	TGTGCCAGCAGCCAAGATCCCGGGGGGGCGACGCCCCAGCATTTT
TRBV5-6	-	TRBJ2-7	-	CASSLWHSSYEQYF	TGTGCCAGCAGCCTGTGGCATAGCTCCTACGAGCAGTACTTC